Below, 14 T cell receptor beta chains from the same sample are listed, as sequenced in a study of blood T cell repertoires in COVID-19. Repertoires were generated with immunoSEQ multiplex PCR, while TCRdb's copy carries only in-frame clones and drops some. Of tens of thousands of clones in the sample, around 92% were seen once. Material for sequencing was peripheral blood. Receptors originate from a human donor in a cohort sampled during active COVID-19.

DNA of the CDR3: TGTGCCAGCAGCTTAGGACCTAGCTCCTACGAGCAGTACTTC. Translating it yields CASSLGPSSYEQYF. V is TRBV7-2 and J is TRBJ2-7; D is ambiguous. Germline V gene lookup returns CDR1 SGHTA and CDR2 FQGNSA. Trimming cost V 1 base and J 0 bases, with 7 bases left between them. This CDR3 has 14 residues.

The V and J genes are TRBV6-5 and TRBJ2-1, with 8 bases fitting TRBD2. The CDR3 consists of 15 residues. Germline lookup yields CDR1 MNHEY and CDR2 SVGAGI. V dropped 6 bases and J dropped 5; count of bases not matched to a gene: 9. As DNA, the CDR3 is TGTGCCAGCAGCGGGAGGGCCAGGATCCACAATGAGCAGTTCTTC. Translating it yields CASSGRARIHNEQFF.

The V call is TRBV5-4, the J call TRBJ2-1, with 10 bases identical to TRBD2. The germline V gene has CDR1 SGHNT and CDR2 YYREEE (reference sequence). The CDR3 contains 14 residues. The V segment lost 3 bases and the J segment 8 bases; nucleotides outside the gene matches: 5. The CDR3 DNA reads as TGTGCCAGCAGCTCGGCTAGCGGGAGTTATGAGCAGTTCTTC. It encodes CASSSASGSYEQFF.

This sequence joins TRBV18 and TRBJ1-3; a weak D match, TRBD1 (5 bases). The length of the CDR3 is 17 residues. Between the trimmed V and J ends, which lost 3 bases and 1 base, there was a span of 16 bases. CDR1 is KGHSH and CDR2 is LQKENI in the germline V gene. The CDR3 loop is CASSPLRDASSGNTIYF. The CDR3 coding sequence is TGTGCCAGCTCACCTTTGCGGGACGCAAGTTCTGGAAACACCATATATTTT.

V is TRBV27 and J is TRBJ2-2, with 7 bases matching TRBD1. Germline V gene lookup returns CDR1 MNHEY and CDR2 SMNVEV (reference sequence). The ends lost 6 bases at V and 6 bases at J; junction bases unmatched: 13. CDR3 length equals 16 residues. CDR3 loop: CASRPLNRGNAGELFF. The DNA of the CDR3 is TGTGCCAGCAGGCCCCTTAACAGGGGTAACGCCGGGGAGCTGTTTTTT.

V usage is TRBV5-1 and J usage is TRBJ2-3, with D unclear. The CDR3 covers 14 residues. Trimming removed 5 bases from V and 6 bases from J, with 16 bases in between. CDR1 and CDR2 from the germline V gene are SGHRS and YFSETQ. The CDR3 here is CASRLQQSGDTQYF. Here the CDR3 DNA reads TGCGCCAGCAGGCTACAGCAGAGTGGGGATACGCAGTATTTT.

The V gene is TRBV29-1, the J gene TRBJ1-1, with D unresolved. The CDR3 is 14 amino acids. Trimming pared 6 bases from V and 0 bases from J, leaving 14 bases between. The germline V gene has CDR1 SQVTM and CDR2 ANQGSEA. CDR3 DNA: TGCAGCGTCGATATGACACTCATGAACACTGAAGCTTTCTTT. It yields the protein CSVDMTLMNTEAFF. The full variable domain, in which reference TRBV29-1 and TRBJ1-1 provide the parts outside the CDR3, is SAVISQKPSRDICQRGTSLTIQCQVDSQVTMMFWYRQQPGQSLTLIATANQGSEATYESGFVIDKFPISRPNLTFSTLTVSNMSPEDSSIYLCSVDMTLMNTEAFFGQGTRLTVV.

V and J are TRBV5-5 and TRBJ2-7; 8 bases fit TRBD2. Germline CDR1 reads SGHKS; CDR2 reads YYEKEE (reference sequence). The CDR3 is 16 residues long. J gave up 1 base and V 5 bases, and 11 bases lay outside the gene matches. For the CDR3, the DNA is TGTGCCAGCAGTCGCCTCCCCGGGACTAGTTCCTACGAGCAGTACTTC. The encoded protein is CASSRLPGTSSYEQYF.

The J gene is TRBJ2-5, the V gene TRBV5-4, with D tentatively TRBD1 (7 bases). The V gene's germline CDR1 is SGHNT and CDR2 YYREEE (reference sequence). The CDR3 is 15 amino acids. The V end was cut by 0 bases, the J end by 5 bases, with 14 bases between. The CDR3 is CASSLGGRGRETQYF. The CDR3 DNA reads TGTGCCAGCAGCTTGGGAGGCAGGGGGAGGGAGACCCAGTACTTC. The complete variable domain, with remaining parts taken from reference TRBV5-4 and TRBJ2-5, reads ETGVTQSPTHLIKTRGQQVTLRCSSQSGHNTVSWYQQALGQGPQFIFQYYREEENGRGNFPPRFSGLQFPNYSSELNVNALELDDSALYLCASSLGGRGRETQYFGPGTRLLVL.

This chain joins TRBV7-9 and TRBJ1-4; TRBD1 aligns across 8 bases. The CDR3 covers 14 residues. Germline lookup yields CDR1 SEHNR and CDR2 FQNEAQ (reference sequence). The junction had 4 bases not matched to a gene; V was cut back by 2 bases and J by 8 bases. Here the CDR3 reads CASSLRQGNEKLFF. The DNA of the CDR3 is TGTGCCAGCAGCTTAAGACAGGGGAACGAAAAACTGTTTTTT.

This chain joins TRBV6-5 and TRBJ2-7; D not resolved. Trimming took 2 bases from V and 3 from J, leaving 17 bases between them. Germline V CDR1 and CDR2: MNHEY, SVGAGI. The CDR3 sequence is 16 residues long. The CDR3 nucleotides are TGTGCCAGCAGTTACGCAGGAAGTTTGGCTATCTACGAGCAGTACTTC. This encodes CASSYAGSLAIYEQYF.

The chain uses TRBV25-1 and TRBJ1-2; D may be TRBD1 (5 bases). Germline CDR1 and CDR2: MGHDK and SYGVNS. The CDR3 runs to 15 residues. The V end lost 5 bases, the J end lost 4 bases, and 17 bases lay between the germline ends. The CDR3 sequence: CASSPGGGTFYGYTF. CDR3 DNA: TGTGCCAGCAGTCCCGGGGGGGGAACCTTCTATGGCTACACCTTC.

As DNA, the CDR3 is TGCGCCAGCAGCCTAGCCCCGACAGGGAGCTCCTACGAGCAGTACTTC. Translated: CASSLAPTGSSYEQYF. This chain connects TRBV5-1 to TRBJ2-7; 7 nucleotides agree with TRBD1. Germline assignment: CDR1 SGHRS and CDR2 YFSETQ. This CDR3 comprises 16 residues. Trimming at V came to 4 bases and at J to 0 bases, leaving 10 bases not matched to a gene.

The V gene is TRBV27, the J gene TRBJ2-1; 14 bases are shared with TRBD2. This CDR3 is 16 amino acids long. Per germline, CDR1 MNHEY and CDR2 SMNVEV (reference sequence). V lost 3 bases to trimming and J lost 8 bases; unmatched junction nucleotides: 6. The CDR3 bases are TGTGCCAGCAGTTTGGGACTAGCGGGAGTTTTCCATGAGCAGTTCTTC. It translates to CASSLGLAGVFHEQFF.